This T cell receptor beta chain was observed in a study of cytomegalovirus exposure and HLA in healthy donors. General observations from the study: When a later analysis compared HLA-associated TCR beta chains with equally common others, the HLA-associated chains turned out to be more clonally expanded and to have lower generation probabilities. In vitro checks showed that a few CMV-associated chains really do target CMV antigens. Among TCR beta chains, those listed as cytomegalovirus-associated numbered about 150. TCR beta V segments were, for the most part, productive about 87% or about 30% of the time in an earlier analysis.

PCR involved 60 Vbeta and 13 Jbeta primers. Libraries were prepared by immunoSEQ multiplex PCR; TCRdb keeps only in-frame clonotypes and omits some of them. The sample lists tens of thousands of clones, about 80% occurring once. Remarks on this clone: The antigen remains undetermined.

V was pared by 4 bases and J by 6 bases, with 7 bases of the junction left unmatched. The CDR3 consists of 16 residues. Germline values: CDR1 MNHEY, CDR2 SMNVEV (reference sequence). Sequences were obtained from PBMCs. The chain carries TRBV27 and TRBJ2-1; 12 nucleotides match TRBD2. The receptor comes from a man over 45 in good health and CMV-seropositive. CDR3 in DNA: TGTGCCAGCAGTTCCTCTAGCGGGGGGGCGTCCAATGAGCAGTTCTTC. It codes for CASSSSSGGASNEQFF.